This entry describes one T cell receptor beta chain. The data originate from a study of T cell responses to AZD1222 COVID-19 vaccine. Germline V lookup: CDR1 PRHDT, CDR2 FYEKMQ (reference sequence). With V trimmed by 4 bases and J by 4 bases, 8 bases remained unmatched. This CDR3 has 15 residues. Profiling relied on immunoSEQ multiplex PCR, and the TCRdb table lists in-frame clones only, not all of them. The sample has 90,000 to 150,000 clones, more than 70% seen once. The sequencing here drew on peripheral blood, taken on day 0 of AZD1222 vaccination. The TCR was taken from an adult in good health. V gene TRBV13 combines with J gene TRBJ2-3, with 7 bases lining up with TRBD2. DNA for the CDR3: TGTGCCAGCAGCTCTATGACTAGCAACCCAGATACGCAGTATTTT. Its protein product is CASSSMTSNPDTQYF.